The source of this TCR beta chain is a study of CD8+CD57+ T cells in acquired aplastic anemia. Study-level findings and limits: Fewer than 30 CD8+ CDR3 sequences were shared between patients and controls.

The germline gives CDR1 SGHTA, CDR2 FQGNSA. This CDR3 spans 17 amino acids. V was clipped by 6 bases and J by 1 base, with 21 bases between them. Sequenced patients had shown CD8+CD57+ cell expansion by flow cytometry. A remark on this clonotype: The antigen is undetermined.

Using genomic DNA as the template, TCR beta VDJ and CDR3 profiling was carried out. Using its own MiXCR run on the reads, TCRdb lists one record per CDR3 protein. The repertoire holds roughly 160,000 distinct CDR3 sequences, with 70% to 75% as singletons. What was sequenced was sorted CD4+, CD8+, or CD8+CD57+ T cells (not recorded which) from PBMCs. The sequence was collected from a human donor with aplastic anemia. The chain links TRBV7-2 to TRBJ1-2; TRBD1 is a possible D gene (5 bases). CDR3 coding DNA: TGTGCCAGCAGGATAGTGGGGCGGGACCTATTTAACTATGGCTACACCTTC. This encodes CASRIVGRDLFNYGYTF.